The next 16 T cell receptor beta chains were all read from a single sample in a study of cytotoxic CD8 clonotypes in ibrutinib-treated CLL. TCRdb's copy holds only in-frame clones and misses some; the assay was immunoSEQ multiplex PCR. The sample yields 90,000 to 100,000 clones, around 73% seen once. Sequenced here: PBMCs, sampled after 12 months of ibrutinib treatment. The receptors stem from a human donor with chronic lymphocytic leukemia.

The chain couples TRBV28 to TRBJ2-3, with unresolved D. Germline assignment: CDR1 MDHEN and CDR2 SYDVKM. The CDR3 consists of 13 residues. V dropped 7 bases and J dropped 2 bases, with 10 bases sitting between them. The CDR3 loop is CASMVGITDTQYF. CDR3 sequence (DNA): TGTGCCAGCATGGTTGGGATCACAGATACGCAGTATTTT. Using reference TRBV28 and TRBJ2-3 for the parts outside the CDR3, the full variable domain is DVKVTQSSRYLVKRTGEKVFLECVQDMDHENMFWYRQDPGLGLRLIYFSYDVKMKEKGDIPEGYSVSREKKERFSLILESASTNQTSMYLCASMVGITDTQYFGPGTRLTVL.

J is TRBJ2-6 and V is TRBV18; no definite D call. The CDR3 covers 14 residues. V lost 4 bases, J lost 4 bases, and 8 bases lay in between. Germline V lookup: CDR1 KGHSH, CDR2 LQKENI. CDR3 in DNA: TGTGCCAGCTCACTGGACCCGGGGGCCAACGTCCTGACTTTC. Translated, it gives CASSLDPGANVLTF. The full variable domain, its missing parts supplied by reference TRBV18 and TRBJ2-6, is NAGVMQNPRHLVRRRGQEARLRCSPMKGHSHVYWYRQLPEEGLKFMVYLQKENIIDESGMPKERFSAEFPKEGPSILRIQQVVRGDSAAYFCASSLDPGANVLTFGAGSRLTVL.

This clone was picked up a small number of times. The chain is built from TRBV7-8 and TRBJ1-2; the match to TRBD1 covers 8 bases. The CDR3 spans 14 residues. The ends lost 5 bases at V and 4 bases at J; junction bases unmatched: 6. CDR1 SGHVS and CDR2 FQNEAQ come from the germline V gene. The CDR3 DNA reads TGTGCCAGCAGCCCCGGCCAGGGGGCCTATGGCTACACCTTC. It yields the protein CASSPGQGAYGYTF.

This chain links TRBV6-6 with TRBJ2-7, with 8 bases aligning to TRBD2. The CDR3 is 14 residues long. With 7 bases clipped from V and 2 bases from J, the junction kept 7 bases outside the gene matches. Germline CDR1 MNHNY, CDR2 SVGAGI (reference sequence). CDR3 bases: TGTGCCAGCAACAAGCGGGGGCCGACCTACGAGCAGTACTTC. Translating it yields CASNKRGPTYEQYF.

The chain recombines TRBV7-2 with TRBJ1-1; D gene uncertain. Germline loops: CDR1 SGHTA, CDR2 FQGNSA. V was shortened by 10 bases and J by 4 bases, with 13 bases between the two germline ends. This CDR3 region has 12 residues. CDR3 amino acids: CATRRQRTEAFF. The CDR3 DNA reads as TGTGCCACACGAAGGCAACGCACTGAAGCTTTCTTT.

This sequence joins TRBV14 and TRBJ1-4; D is perhaps TRBD1 (5 bases). Germline-derived CDR1 and CDR2 are SGHDN and FVKESK. Trimming took 0 bases from V and 4 from J, leaving 12 bases between them. The CDR3 consists of 16 residues. The CDR3: CASSQERGRFNEKLFF. In nucleotides, the CDR3 is TGTGCCAGCAGCCAAGAAAGGGGACGGTTTAATGAAAAACTGTTTTTT.

This chain links TRBV7-2 with TRBJ2-2, with TRBD1 identical over 8 bases. With V trimmed by 4 bases and J by 3 bases, 4 bases remained unmatched. This CDR3 is 15 amino acids long. Germline V CDR1 and CDR2: SGHTA, FQGNSA. The CDR3 region is CASSSTTGDTGELFF. Here the CDR3 DNA reads TGTGCCAGCAGCTCCACGACAGGGGACACCGGGGAGCTGTTTTTT.

V usage is TRBV5-1 and J usage is TRBJ2-3, with D possibly TRBD1 on 6 matching bases. Germline CDR1 and CDR2: SGHRS and YFSETQ. CDR3 length: 16 amino acids. Trimming removed 1 base at V and 4 bases at J, with 16 bases between. CDR3 region: CASSLLGASSADTQYF. In nucleotides, the CDR3 is TGCGCCAGCAGCTTGCTGGGGGCTAGTAGCGCAGATACGCAGTATTTT.

V gene TRBV27 combines with J gene TRBJ2-7, with a possible D match to TRBD2 (6 bases). Germline V gene lookup returns CDR1 MNHEY and CDR2 SMNVEV (reference sequence). Trimming stripped 8 bases from V and 0 bases from J, with 14 bases between. This CDR3 has 14 amino acids. CDR3 coding DNA: TGTGCCAGCTGGCCCGCGGGGAGCTCCTACGAGCAGTACTTC. It translates to CASWPAGSSYEQYF.

V usage is TRBV6-5 and J usage is TRBJ2-1; 8 bases align to TRBD1. V lost 6 bases and J lost 2; bases outside the gene matches: 6. The CDR3 totals 15 residues. Germline CDR1 MNHEY, CDR2 SVGAGI. The CDR3 loop is CASSTDREPYNEQFF. The CDR3 DNA is TGTGCCAGCAGCACGGACAGGGAACCCTACAATGAGCAGTTCTTC.

V usage is TRBV6-7 and J usage is TRBJ1-5; D gene uncertain. TRBV6-7 is an ORF, and what it does is uncertain. V lost 4 bases to trimming and J lost 0 bases, with 7 bases between them. This CDR3 comprises 14 residues. This chain's CDR3 is CASSSGASNQPQHF. CDR3 DNA sequence: TGTGCCAGCAGTTCAGGAGCTAGCAATCAGCCCCAGCATTTT.

The chain recombines TRBV19 with TRBJ1-6, with TRBD1 identical over 8 bases. After removal of 3 bases from V and 8 bases from J, the junction contained 3 bases not matched to a gene. The CDR3 is 14 amino acids. Germline V gives CDR1 LNHDA, CDR2 SQIVND (reference sequence). The CDR3 coding sequence is TGTGCCAGTAGTATCGACAGGGGTTATTCACCCCTCCACTTT. Protein product: CASSIDRGYSPLHF. Drawing the rest from reference TRBV19 and TRBJ1-6, the complete variable domain is DGGITQSPKYLFRKEGQNVTLSCEQNLNHDAMYWYRQDPGQGLRLIYYSQIVNDFQKGDIAEGYSVSREKKESFPLTVTSAQKNPTAFYLCASSIDRGYSPLHFGNGTRLTVT.

This chain links TRBV5-1 with TRBJ1-3; D unclear. CDR3 length equals 15 residues. Germline V lookup: CDR1 SGHRS, CDR2 YFSETQ. Trimming pared 0 bases from V and 0 bases from J, leaving 7 bases between. The CDR3 nucleotides read TGCGCCAGCAGCTTGGAAGGTGTCTCTGGAAACACCATATATTTT. It is translated as CASSLEGVSGNTIYF.

Note on this clone: Other nucleotide sequences in the sample specify the same CDR3. This chain uses TRBV29-1 with TRBJ2-7, with D perhaps matching TRBD1 (5 bases). The V and J ends lost 6 bases and 0 bases respectively, with 9 bases between them. The CDR3 spans 12 residues. Germline V CDR1 and CDR2: SQVTM, ANQGSEA. CDR3 residues: CSVTESSYEQYF. CDR3 nucleotides: TGCAGCGTGACAGAGAGCTCCTACGAGCAGTACTTC.

The chain couples TRBV5-6 to TRBJ1-1; perhaps TRBD1 as D (5 bases). The V gene lost 4 bases and the J gene lost 8 bases, with 12 bases spanning the gap. Germline-derived CDR1 and CDR2 are SGHDT and YYEEEE. The CDR3 is 12 residues long. CDR3 nucleotides: TGTGCCAGCAGCCTCAGGGTGTCAGAAGCTTTCTTT. It is translated as CASSLRVSEAFF.

The rearrangement links TRBV7-9 to TRBJ2-7, with 13 bases aligning to TRBD2. CDR3 length: 18 amino acids. Germline assignment: CDR1 SEHNR and CDR2 FQNEAQ (reference sequence). V was clipped by 5 bases and J by 3 bases; unmatched bases: 13. This chain's CDR3 is CASSPGLAGALTVYEQYF. In DNA, the CDR3 is TGTGCCAGCAGCCCCGGACTAGCGGGAGCTCTTACTGTCTACGAGCAGTACTTC.